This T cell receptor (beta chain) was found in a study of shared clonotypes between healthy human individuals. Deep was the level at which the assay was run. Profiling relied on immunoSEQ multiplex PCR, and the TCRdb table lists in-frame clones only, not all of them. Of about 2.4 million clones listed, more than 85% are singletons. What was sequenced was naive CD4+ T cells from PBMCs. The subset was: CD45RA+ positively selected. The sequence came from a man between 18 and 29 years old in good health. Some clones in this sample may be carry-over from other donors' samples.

The CDR3, as DNA: TGCGCCAGCAGCTCAAGCGGGACCTACAATGAGCAGTTCTTC. This sequence encodes CASSSSGTYNEQFF. This chain connects TRBV4-3 to TRBJ2-1; TRBD2 matches at 7 bases. CDR1 is LGHNA and CDR2 is YSLEER in the germline V gene. The CDR3 has 14 amino acids. The trim removed 5 bases at V and 2 bases at J, leaving 3 bases unmatched.